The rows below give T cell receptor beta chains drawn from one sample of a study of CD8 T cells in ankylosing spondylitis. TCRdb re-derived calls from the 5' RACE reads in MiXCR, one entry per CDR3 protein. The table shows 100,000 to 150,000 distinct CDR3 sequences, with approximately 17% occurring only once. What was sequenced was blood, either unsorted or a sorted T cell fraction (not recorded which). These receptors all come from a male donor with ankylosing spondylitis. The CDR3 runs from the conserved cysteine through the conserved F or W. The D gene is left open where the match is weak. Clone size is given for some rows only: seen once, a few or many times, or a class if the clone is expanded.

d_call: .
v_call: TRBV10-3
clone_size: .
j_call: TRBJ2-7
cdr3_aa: CAITLDGSYEQYF
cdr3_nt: TGTGCCATCACTCTGGACGGATCCTACGAGCAGTACTTC

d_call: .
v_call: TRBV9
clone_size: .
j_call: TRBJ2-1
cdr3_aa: CASSVDGSPYNEQFF
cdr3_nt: TGTGCCAGCAGCGTAGACGGGAGCCCCTACAATGAGCAGTTCTTC

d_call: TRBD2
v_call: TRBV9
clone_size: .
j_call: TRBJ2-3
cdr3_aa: CASSGGLAGGGYTDTQYF
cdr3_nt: TGTGCCAGCAGCGGTGGACTAGCGGGAGGGGGGTACACAGATACGCAGTATTTT

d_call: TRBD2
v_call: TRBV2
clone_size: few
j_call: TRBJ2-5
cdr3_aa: CASSEGVAGGGETQYF
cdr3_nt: TGTGCCAGCAGTGAGGGAGTAGCGGGAGGTGGGGAGACCCAGTACTTC

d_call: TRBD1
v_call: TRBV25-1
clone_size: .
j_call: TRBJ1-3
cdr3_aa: CASKGGLGNTIYF
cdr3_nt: TGTGCCAGCAAAGGGGGCCTTGGAAACACCATATATTTT

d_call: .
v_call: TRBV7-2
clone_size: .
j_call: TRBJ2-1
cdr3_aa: CASEGYNEQFF
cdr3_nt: TGTGCCAGCGAGGGGTACAATGAGCAGTTCTTC

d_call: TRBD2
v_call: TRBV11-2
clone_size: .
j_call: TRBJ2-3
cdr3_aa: CASRSGTSRYTDTQYF
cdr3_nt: TGTGCCAGCAGATCCGGGACTAGCAGATACACAGATACGCAGTATTTT

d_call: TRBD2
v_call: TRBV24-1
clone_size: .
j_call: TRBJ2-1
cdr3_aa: CATSGLAGGREQFF
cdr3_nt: TGTGCCACCAGTGGACTAGCGGGAGGGCGAGAGCAGTTCTTC

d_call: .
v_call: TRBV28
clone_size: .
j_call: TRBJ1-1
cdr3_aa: CATDRRNTEAFF
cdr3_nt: TGTGCCACCGACAGGAGGAACACTGAAGCTTTCTTT

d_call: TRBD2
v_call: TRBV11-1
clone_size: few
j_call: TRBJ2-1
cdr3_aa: CASSPPTSGSRVNNEQFF
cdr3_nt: TGTGCCAGCAGCCCCCCGACTAGCGGGAGTCGAGTGAACAATGAGCAGTTCTTC

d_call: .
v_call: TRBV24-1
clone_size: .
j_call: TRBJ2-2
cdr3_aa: CAISDTGELFF
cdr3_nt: TGTGCCATCTCTGACACCGGGGAGCTGTTTTTT

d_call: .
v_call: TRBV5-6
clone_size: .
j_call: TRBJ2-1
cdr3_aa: CASSLEAYNEQFF
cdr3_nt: TGTGCCAGCAGCTTGGAAGCCTACAATGAGCAGTTCTTC

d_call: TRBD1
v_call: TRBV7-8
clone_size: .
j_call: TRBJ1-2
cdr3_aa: CASVQGGSPKGYGYTF
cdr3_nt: TGTGCCAGCGTTCAGGGGGGGAGCCCAAAGGGCTATGGCTACACCTTC

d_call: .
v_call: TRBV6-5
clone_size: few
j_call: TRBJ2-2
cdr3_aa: CASSYSFGELFF
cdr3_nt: TGTGCCAGCAGTTACAGCTTTGGGGAGCTGTTTTTT

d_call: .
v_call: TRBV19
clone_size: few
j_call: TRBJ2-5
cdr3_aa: CASSTSWTRSGKVETQYF
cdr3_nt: TGTGCCAGTAGTACCTCTTGGACTCGATCTGGGAAGGTGGAGACCCAGTACTTC

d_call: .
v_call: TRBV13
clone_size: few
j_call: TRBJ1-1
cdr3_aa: CASSLNRQAFF
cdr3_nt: TGTGCCAGCAGCTTAAATCGGCAGGCTTTCTTT

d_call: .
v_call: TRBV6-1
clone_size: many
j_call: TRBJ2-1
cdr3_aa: CASSALPDYNEQFF
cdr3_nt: TGTGCCAGCAGTGCCCTCCCTGACTACAATGAGCAGTTCTTC

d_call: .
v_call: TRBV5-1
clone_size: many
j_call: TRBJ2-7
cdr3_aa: CASSLLYLSYEQYF
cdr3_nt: TGCGCCAGCAGCTTGTTATACCTCTCCTACGAGCAGTACTTC

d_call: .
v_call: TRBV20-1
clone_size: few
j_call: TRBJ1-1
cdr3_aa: CSAYLNTEAFF
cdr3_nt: TGCAGTGCTTACTTGAACACTGAAGCTTTCTTT

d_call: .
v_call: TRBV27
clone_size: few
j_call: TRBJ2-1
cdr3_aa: CASSESSPANEQFF
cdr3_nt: TGTGCCAGCTCAGAATCCTCCCCCGCCAATGAGCAGTTCTTC

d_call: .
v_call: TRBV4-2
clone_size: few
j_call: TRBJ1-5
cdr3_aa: CASREGPLSNQPQHF
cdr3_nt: TGTGCCAGCAGGGAGGGTCCCCTTAGCAATCAGCCCCAGCATTTT

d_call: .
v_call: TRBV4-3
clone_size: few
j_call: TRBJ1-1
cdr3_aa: CASSQEGSGIGEAFF
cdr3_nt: TGCGCCAGCAGCCAAGAAGGGAGCGGGATCGGTGAAGCTTTCTTT

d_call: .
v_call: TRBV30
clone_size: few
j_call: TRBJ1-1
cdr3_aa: CAWRVDPLGGTEAFF
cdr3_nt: TGTGCCTGGAGAGTAGATCCGCTCGGCGGGACTGAAGCTTTCTTT

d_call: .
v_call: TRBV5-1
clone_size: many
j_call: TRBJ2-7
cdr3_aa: CASSWEASHEQYF
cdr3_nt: TGCGCCAGCAGCTGGGAGGCCAGCCACGAGCAGTACTTC

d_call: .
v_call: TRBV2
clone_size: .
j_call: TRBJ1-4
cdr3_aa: CATARTSAEKLFF
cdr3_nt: TGTGCCACGGCAAGGACATCGGCTGAAAAACTGTTTTTT

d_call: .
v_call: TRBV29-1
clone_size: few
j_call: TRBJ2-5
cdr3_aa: CSVEVWEVQETQYF
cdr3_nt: TGCAGCGTTGAAGTATGGGAGGTCCAAGAGACCCAGTACTTC

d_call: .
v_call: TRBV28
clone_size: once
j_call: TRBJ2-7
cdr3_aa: CASTSRPRPPYEQYF
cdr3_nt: TGTGCCAGCACGTCGAGACCGAGGCCCCCTTACGAGCAGTACTTC

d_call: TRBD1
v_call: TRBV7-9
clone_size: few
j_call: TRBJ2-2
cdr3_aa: CASSIDRVAGELFF
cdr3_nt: TGTGCCAGCAGCATAGACAGGGTGGCCGGGGAGCTGTTTTTT

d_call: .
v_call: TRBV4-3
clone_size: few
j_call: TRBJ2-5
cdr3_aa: CASSQGTARNQETQYF
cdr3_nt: TGCGCCAGCAGCCAAGGAACAGCGAGGAACCAAGAGACCCAGTACTTC

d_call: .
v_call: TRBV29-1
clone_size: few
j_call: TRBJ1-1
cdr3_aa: CSVDGRLDTEAFF
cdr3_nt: TGCAGCGTTGATGGGCGTTTGGACACTGAAGCTTTCTTT

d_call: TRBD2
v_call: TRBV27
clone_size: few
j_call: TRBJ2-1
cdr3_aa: CASSAGLAGYNEQFF
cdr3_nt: TGTGCCAGCAGTGCAGGACTAGCGGGATACAATGAGCAGTTCTTC

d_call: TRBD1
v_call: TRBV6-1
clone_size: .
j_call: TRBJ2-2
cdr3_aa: CASTPGGNTGELFF
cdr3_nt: TGTGCCAGCACCCCAGGGGGCAACACCGGGGAGCTGTTTTTT

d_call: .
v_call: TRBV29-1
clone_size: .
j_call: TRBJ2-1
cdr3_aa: CSVGSTNEQFF
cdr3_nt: TGCAGCGTTGGTTCTACCAATGAGCAGTTCTTC

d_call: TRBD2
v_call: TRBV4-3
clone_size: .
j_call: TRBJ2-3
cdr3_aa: CASSPSRVLAGVGTDTQYF
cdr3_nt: TGCGCCAGCAGCCCTTCGAGGGTACTAGCGGGAGTGGGTACAGATACGCAGTATTTT

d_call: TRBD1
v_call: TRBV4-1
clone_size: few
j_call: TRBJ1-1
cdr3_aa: CASSHPAGQVNTEAFF
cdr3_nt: TGCGCCAGCAGCCACCCGGCGGGACAGGTGAACACTGAAGCTTTCTTT

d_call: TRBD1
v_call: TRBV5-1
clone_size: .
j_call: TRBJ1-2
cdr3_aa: CASSSHRDRLNYGYTF
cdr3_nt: TGCGCCAGCAGCTCTCACCGGGACAGACTTAACTATGGCTACACCTTC

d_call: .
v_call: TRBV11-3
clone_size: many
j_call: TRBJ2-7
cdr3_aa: CASSLSPSSYEQYF
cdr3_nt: TGTGCCAGCAGCTTATCCCCAAGCTCCTACGAGCAGTACTTC

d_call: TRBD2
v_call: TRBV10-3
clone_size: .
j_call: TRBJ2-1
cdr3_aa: CAISALAGGGDEQFF
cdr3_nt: TGTGCCATCAGTGCGCTAGCGGGAGGCGGGGATGAGCAGTTCTTC

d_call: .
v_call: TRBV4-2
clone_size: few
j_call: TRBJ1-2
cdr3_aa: CASSPPGGPRYGYTF
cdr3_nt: TGTGCCAGCAGCCCTCCGGGGGGGCCTCGCTATGGCTACACCTTC